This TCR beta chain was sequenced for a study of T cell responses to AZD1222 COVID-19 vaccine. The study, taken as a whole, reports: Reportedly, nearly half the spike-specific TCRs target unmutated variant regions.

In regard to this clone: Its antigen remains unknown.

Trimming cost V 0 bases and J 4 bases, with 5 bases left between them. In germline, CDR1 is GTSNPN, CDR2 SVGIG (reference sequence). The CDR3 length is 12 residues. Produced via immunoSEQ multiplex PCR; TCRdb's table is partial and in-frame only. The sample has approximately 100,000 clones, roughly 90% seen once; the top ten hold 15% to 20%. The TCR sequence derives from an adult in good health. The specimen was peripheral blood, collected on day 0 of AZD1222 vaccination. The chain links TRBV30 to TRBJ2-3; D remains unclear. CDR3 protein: CAWSVLSDTQYF. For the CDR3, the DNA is TGTGCCTGGAGTGTACTTTCAGATACGCAGTATTTT.